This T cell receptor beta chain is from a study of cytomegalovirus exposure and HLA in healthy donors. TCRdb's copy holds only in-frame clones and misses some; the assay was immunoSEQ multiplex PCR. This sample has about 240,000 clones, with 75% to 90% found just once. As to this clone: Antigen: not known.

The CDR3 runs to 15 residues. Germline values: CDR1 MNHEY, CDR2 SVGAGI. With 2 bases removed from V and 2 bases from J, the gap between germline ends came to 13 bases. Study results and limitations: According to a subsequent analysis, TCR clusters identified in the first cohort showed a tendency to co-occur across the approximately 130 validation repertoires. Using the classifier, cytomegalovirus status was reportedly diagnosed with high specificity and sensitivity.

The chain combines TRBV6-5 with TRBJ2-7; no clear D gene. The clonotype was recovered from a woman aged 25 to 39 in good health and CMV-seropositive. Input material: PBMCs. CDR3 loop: CASSYAWATAYEQYF. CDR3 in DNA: TGTGCCAGCAGTTACGCCTGGGCAACGGCCTACGAGCAGTACTTC.